This T cell receptor beta chain was retrieved from a study of blood T cells in healthy people across ages. Notes on the study in general: What prevented conclusive comparison of naive and antigen-experienced cells was that PBMCs were unsorted. With age, beta diversity per million T cells declined roughly linearly, significantly by 35 to 40.

To note about this clonotype: Its specificity is not known.

There are 13 residues in the CDR3. Per the germline V gene, CDR1 is DFQATT and CDR2 is SNEGSKA (reference sequence). The germline V and J ends were trimmed by 5 bases and 1 base, with 11 bases remaining between them. Then a second PCR, running about 6 to 11 cycles, was carried out with a sample-barcoded 5' primer and a J-beta primer mix. TCRdb reprocessed the 5' RACE reads via MiXCR and lists one record per CDR3 protein. The sample carries some 760,000 distinct CDR3 sequences, around a quarter recorded once. The data were also submitted as part of a second study, on T cells of mothers and their children. According to that study: The donor cohort consisted of a few healthy Caucasian mothers and their six children. Microchimeric T cell clones that persisted were not detected.

V is TRBV20-1 and J is TRBJ1-1, with D perhaps matching TRBD1 (6 bases). Sequencing used blood. This TCR was recovered from a boy younger than 18 in good health. In nucleotides, the CDR3 is TGCAGTGCTTGGGGAGGGGGGAACACTGAAGCTTTCTTT. Its translation is CSAWGGGNTEAFF.